One sample yielded the 26 T cell receptor beta chains listed below, sequenced in a study of response to subunit inactivated influenza vaccine. One entry per CDR3 protein results from TCRdb running MiXCR on the RT-PCR reads. The table shows 450,000 to 700,000 distinct CDR3 sequences, with about 14% occurring only once. Sequencing was performed on PBMCs from blood, taken 11 to 12 days after vaccination. The receptors here all came from a man over 45 who received an inactivated influenza vaccine.

The chain links TRBV7-2 to TRBJ2-1, with 12 bases that match TRBD2. Germline V lookup: CDR1 SGHTA, CDR2 FQGNSA. Losses at the gene ends were 4 bases for V and 9 bases for J; bases not matched to a gene: 10. CDR3 length: 16 amino acids. The CDR3 DNA reads TGTGCCAGCAGCTACGGACTAGCGGGATGCGTGGGTGAGCAGTTCTTC. Protein sequence: CASSYGLAGCVGEQFF.

This clonotype showed up just a few times. The J gene is TRBJ2-7, the V gene TRBV7-8; 7 bases line up with TRBD2. The V gene's germline CDR1 is SGHVS and CDR2 FQNEAQ. The CDR3 runs 14 residues. The V gene end was trimmed by 5 bases and the J gene end by 11 bases; junction bases not matched to a gene: 15. The CDR3 sequence is CASSPPPALADKYF. CDR3 nucleotides: TGTGCCAGCAGCCCACCCCCAGCCCTAGCGGATAAGTACTTC.

This clonotype appeared a few times. The chain joins TRBV6-2 or TRBV6-3 to TRBJ2-1; D is undetermined. Trimming stripped 6 bases from V and 3 bases from J, with 9 bases between. The CDR3 is made up of 13 amino acids. CDR1 is MNHEY and CDR2 is SVGEGT in the germline V gene. Here the CDR3 reads CASSQTVYNEQFF. CDR3 in DNA: TGTGCCAGCAGCCAGACGGTCTACAATGAGCAGTTCTTC.

This clonotype was picked up a small number of times. V and J are TRBV20-1 and TRBJ2-3; D is perhaps TRBD1 (5 bases). The CDR3 is made up of 14 amino acids. Between the trimmed V and J ends, which lost 0 bases and 3 bases, there was a span of 10 bases. Germline V gene data show CDR1 as DFQATT and CDR2 as SNEGSKA (reference sequence). CDR3 sequence (DNA): TGCAGTGCTAGAGATCCCAGGGAAACAGATACGCAGTATTTT. This sequence encodes CSARDPRETDTQYF.

J is TRBJ1-6 and V is TRBV7-2; 8 bases are a match to TRBD1. The CDR3 runs to 15 residues. In germline, CDR1 is SGHTA, CDR2 FQGNSA. After removal of 4 bases from V and 9 bases from J, the junction contained 8 bases not matched to a gene. The CDR3 sequence is CASSSYPGQGSPLHF. The CDR3 DNA reads TGTGCCAGCAGCTCTTATCCCGGACAGGGTTCACCCCTCCACTTT.

Only a few counts were recorded for this clonotype. The CDR3 bases are TGTGCCATCAGTGAGTCGGGACTAGCGGGGGGCACAGATACGCAGTATTTT. Its translation: CAISESGLAGGTDTQYF. The chain employs TRBV10-3 and TRBJ2-3; 14 bases align to TRBD2. V trimming: 0 bases; J trimming: 1 base; junction bases outside the gene matches: 0. CDR1 and CDR2 from the germline V gene are ENHRY and SYGVKD. The CDR3 length is 17 residues.

This clonotype has only a few counts. The CDR3 sequence: CASSYSRAGGFGYTF. Written as DNA, the CDR3 is TGTGCCAGCAGTTACTCAAGGGCAGGGGGTTTTGGCTACACCTTC. The chain joins TRBV6-5 to TRBJ1-2, with 7 nucleotides matching TRBD1. CDR1 is MNHEY and CDR2 is SVGAGI in the germline V gene. Trimming removed 0 bases from V and 7 bases from J; junction bases left unmatched: 8. CDR3 length: 15 residues.

This clonotype was detected only a few times. J is TRBJ1-6 and V is TRBV5-1, with 8 bases matching TRBD1. The CDR3 runs 15 residues. Germline values: CDR1 SGHRS, CDR2 YFSETQ. V trimming: 0 bases; J trimming: 7 bases; junction bases outside the gene matches: 3. The CDR3 DNA reads TGCGCCAGCAGCTTGGAGAGGACAGGGAATTCACCCCTCCACTTT. It translates to CASSLERTGNSPLHF. Supplemented by reference TRBV5-1 and TRBJ1-6, the full variable domain reads KAGVTQTPRYLIKTRGQQVTLSCSPISGHRSVSWYQQTPGQGLQFLFEYFSETQRNKGNFPGRFSGRQFSNSRSEMNVSTLELGDSALYLCASSLERTGNSPLHFGNGTRLTVT.

This clonotype has only a few counts. The chain is built from TRBV7-2 and TRBJ1-2; unclear D gene. The CDR3 spans 14 residues. V lost 3 bases to trimming and J lost 0 bases, with 8 bases between them. Germline assignment: CDR1 SGHTA and CDR2 FQGNSA. CDR3 DNA: TGTGCCAGCAGCTTTTCGGGTCCTAACTATGGCTACACCTTC. It translates to CASSFSGPNYGYTF.

This clonotype was seen a few times. V and J are TRBV3-1 and TRBJ2-3; D not resolved. This CDR3 is 11 amino acids long. CDR1 is LGHDT and CDR2 is YNNKEL in the germline V gene (reference sequence). V shed 2 bases and J shed 6 bases, with 3 bases lying between them. In DNA form, the CDR3 reads TGTGCCAGCAGCCAATACGATACGCAGTATTTT. This encodes CASSQYDTQYF.

The chain employs TRBV6-2 or TRBV6-3 and TRBJ2-3, with D uncertain. Trimming removed 6 bases at V and 5 bases at J, with 24 bases between. CDR1 and CDR2 (germline): MNHEY, SVGEGT. This CDR3 spans 17 amino acids. The CDR3, as DNA: TGTGCCAGCAGCCACCACCTTTCTGGACCCTTCGTAGATACGCAGTATTTT. Translating gives CASSHHLSGPFVDTQYF.

This clonotype was found a few times. This chain uses TRBV6-5 with TRBJ1-6, with 7 bases identical to TRBD1. Germline CDR1 is MNHEY and CDR2 is SVGAGI. The CDR3 length is 17 residues. The V segment lost 0 bases and the J segment 5 bases; nucleotides outside the gene matches: 7. CDR3 sequence: CASSYSMAGGNNSPLHF. The CDR3 nucleotides read TGTGCCAGCAGTTACTCGATGGCAGGGGGGAATAATTCACCCCTCCACTTT.

The table lists this clonotype with many counts. The chain is built from TRBV28 and TRBJ1-1, with D possibly being TRBD1 (5 bases). Germline CDR1 and CDR2: MDHEN and SYDVKM. Deletions cut 2 bases from V and 2 bases from J, with 12 bases between. This CDR3 is built from 15 residues. CDR3: CASSLVLGGNTEAFF. The DNA of the CDR3 is TGTGCCAGCAGTTTAGTCCTCGGGGGTAACACTGAAGCTTTCTTT.

Only a few counts were recorded for this clonotype. This rearrangement joins TRBV2 to TRBJ2-5; a possible D gene is TRBD1 (6 bases). The V and J ends lost 2 bases and 3 bases respectively, with 22 bases between them. The CDR3 has 18 residues. Germline V gene data show CDR1 as SNHLY and CDR2 as FYNNEI. CDR3 protein: CASSELGFTGREEETQYF. The CDR3 nucleotides read TGTGCCAGCAGTGAATTGGGGTTTACAGGGAGAGAAGAAGAGACCCAGTACTTC.

V gene TRBV6-2 or TRBV6-3 combines with J gene TRBJ2-2; 14 bases are a match to TRBD2. Losses at the gene ends were 5 bases for V and 6 bases for J; bases not matched to a gene: 5. The germline gives CDR1 MNHEY, CDR2 SVGEGT. The CDR3 sequence is 16 residues long. The chain's CDR3 is CASSPRTSGGPGELFF. For the CDR3, the DNA is TGTGCCAGCAGTCCTCGGACTAGCGGGGGGCCCGGGGAGCTGTTTTTT.

The J gene is TRBJ2-5, the V gene TRBV10-3; D may match TRBD1 or TRBD2 (5 bases each). CDR1 is ENHRY and CDR2 is SYGVKD in the germline V gene. V lost 6 bases to trimming and J lost 1 base, with 9 bases between them. The CDR3 totals 13 residues. The CDR3 DNA is TGTGCCATCAGGGGAGACAGCCAAGAGACCCAGTACTTC. Its protein is CAIRGDSQETQYF.

This clonotype was seen only a few times. The gene calls are TRBV1 and TRBJ2-7; the table's D call TRBD2 went unverified against the DNA. TRBV1 represents a pseudogene. This CDR3 region has 19 residues. DNA for the CDR3: TGCACCGCTCCGGGGAATCCCAATCGGCTAGCGGGACCCTCCTACGAGCAGTACTTC. It is translated as CTAPGNPNRLAGPSYEQYF.

The chain employs TRBV20-1 and TRBJ2-5; 8 bases align to TRBD1. CDR3 size: 14 residues. Trimming cost V 6 bases and J 4 bases; bases outside gene matches: 10. Germline loops: CDR1 DFQATT, CDR2 SNEGSKA (reference sequence). CDR3 in DNA: TGCAGTGCCCCTTGGACAGGGAAACTAGAGACCCAGTACTTC. Residues: CSAPWTGKLETQYF.

The chain carries TRBV28 and TRBJ2-7; TRBD1 aligns across 8 bases. Unmatched junction bases numbered 6, after V lost 2 bases and J lost 0 bases. Germline assignment: CDR1 MDHEN and CDR2 SYDVKM. The length of the CDR3 is 16 residues. In DNA, the CDR3 is TGTGCCAGCAGTTTAATTCTCAGGGGGCACTCCTACGAGCAGTACTTC. Translation gives CASSLILRGHSYEQYF.

This clonotype was recorded many times. The rearrangement joins TRBV20-1 to TRBJ2-5, with 9 bases aligning to TRBD2. Germline values: CDR1 DFQATT, CDR2 SNEGSKA (reference sequence). Losses at the gene ends were 1 base for V and 10 bases for J; bases not matched to a gene: 13. The CDR3 extends over 15 amino acids. The CDR3 sequence: CSARVGSGSLGDQYF. CDR3 in DNA: TGCAGTGCTAGAGTGGGTAGCGGGAGTTTAGGTGACCAGTACTTC.

CDR3 DNA sequence: TGTGCCAGCAGCTTGGATGAACTAATCGCGGAGACCCAGTACTTC. This gives the protein CASSLDELIAETQYF. The rearrangement joins TRBV5-5 to TRBJ2-5; D not resolved. CDR3 length equals 15 residues. Germline-derived CDR1 and CDR2 are SGHKS and YYEKEE (reference sequence). V lost 0 bases to trimming and J lost 5 bases, with 14 bases between them.

The rearrangement links TRBV5-5 to TRBJ2-3; 8 nucleotides line up with TRBD1. The germline gives CDR1 SGHKS, CDR2 YYEKEE (reference sequence). Losses at the gene ends were 3 bases for V and 4 bases for J; bases not matched to a gene: 10. The CDR3 runs 16 residues. In nucleotides, the CDR3 is TGTGCCAGCAGCTGGACCGGGACAGGCCTTCCAGATACGCAGTATTTT. Its protein product is CASSWTGTGLPDTQYF. The whole variable domain, remainder taken from reference TRBV5-5 and TRBJ2-3, is DAGVTQSPTHLIKTRGQQVTLRCSPISGHKSVSWYQQVLGQGPQFIFQYYEKEERGRGNFPDRFSARQFPNYSSELNVNALLLGDSALYLCASSWTGTGLPDTQYFGPGTRLTVL.

The V and J genes are TRBV14 and TRBJ2-7, with 10 bases matching TRBD2. There are 20 residues in the CDR3. Germline V gene lookup returns CDR1 SGHDN and CDR2 FVKESK. V lost 0 bases to trimming and J lost 0 bases; unmatched junction nucleotides: 14. The CDR3 DNA follows: TGTGCCAGCAGCCAAGACCGGCTAGCGGGAGACACGAGATTCTCCTACGAGCAGTACTTC. It translates to CASSQDRLAGDTRFSYEQYF.

This clonotype was seen more than once but under ten times. V and J are TRBV9 and TRBJ2-1; a weak D match, TRBD1 (6 bases). Germline-derived CDR1 and CDR2 are SGDLS and YYNGEE. V was clipped by 3 bases and J by 0 bases, with 19 bases between them. This CDR3 spans 18 amino acids. CDR3 sequence reads: CASSERISGQISYNEQFF. DNA for the CDR3: TGTGCCAGCAGCGAGCGCATCAGTGGACAGATCTCCTACAATGAGCAGTTCTTC.

The gene calls are TRBV3-1 and TRBJ1-3, with TRBD1 matching 9 bases. Germline-derived CDR1 and CDR2 are LGHDT and YNNKEL (reference sequence). J lost 11 bases, V lost 4 bases, and 6 bases had no gene match. This CDR3 has 13 residues. The CDR3 DNA is TGTGCCAGCAGCCCGGGACAGGGTTTCGCCATATATTTT. It encodes CASSPGQGFAIYF.

This clonotype was detected only a few times. The chain has TRBV7-9 and TRBJ2-7; the D gene is possibly TRBD1 (5 bases). The CDR3 is made up of 14 amino acids. Germline assignment: CDR1 SEHNR and CDR2 FQNEAQ (reference sequence). The germline V and J ends were trimmed by 1 base and 5 bases, with 12 bases remaining between them. The CDR3 sequence: CASSLGARANEQYF. The CDR3 nucleotides are TGTGCCAGCAGCTTAGGAGCCAGGGCCAACGAGCAGTACTTC.